This T cell receptor beta chain was documented in a study of vaccination and CD4 T cells after COVID-19. Study context: Convalescent patients gave post-COVID blood a median about 100 days post-diagnosis, range 35 to 161.

This CDR3 contains 15 residues. Germline V CDR1 and CDR2: DFQATT, SNEGSKA (reference sequence). J lost 2 bases, V lost 2 bases, and 5 bases had no gene match. About this clonotype: Its specificity is unknown.

Oncomine TCR Beta short-read sequencing was applied to DNA from cultured CD4+ T cells. From cultured CD4+ T cells, genomic DNA was extracted. Via MiXCR, TCRdb re-called the PCR reads, giving one row per CDR3 protein. This sample has over 5,000 distinct CDR3 sequences; 45% to 55% occur once, and the top ten carry around a quarter. Treatment described: 10-day PBMC culture with coronavirus spike peptide pools or control peptides (ViraFEST assay). Convalescent patients tested SARS-CoV-2 PCR positive from March to December 2020, before Alpha, Beta and Delta emerged. The sequenced material came from CD4+ T cells from blood, cultured in vitro. This sequence originates from a human donor who had recovered from COVID-19. The rearrangement links TRBV20-1 to TRBJ2-1; 8 positions match TRBD1. In DNA form, the CDR3 reads TGCAGTGCTAGACCACAGGGGGTGGCCTACAATGAGCAGTTCTTC. It encodes CSARPQGVAYNEQFF.